The entry that follows covers one T cell receptor beta chain sequence. What it binds is not known. This specimen belongs to a study of OX40 agonist ivuxolimab in advanced cancers. Looking at the study overall: The dose-escalation cohort was about 86% male, with a mean age of 60 years, ranging roughly 23 to 85.

Produced via immunoSEQ multiplex PCR; TCRdb's table is partial and in-frame only. The sample holds approximately 50,000 clones, around 85% seen once. CDR3 length: 16 amino acids. Germline CDR1 LNHDA, CDR2 SQIVND (reference sequence). V dropped 3 bases and J dropped 8; count of bases not matched to a gene: 13. General study results and limits: Expanded clones were, on average, more numerous among CD8+ T cells than CD4+.

The input for sequencing was CD4+ or CD8+ T cells sorted from blood, taken in a trial of the OX40 agonist ivuxolimab. The TCR comes from an adult with an advanced solid tumor such as melanoma, head and neck, liver or kidney cancer. This sequence joins TRBV19 and TRBJ2-1; 7 nucleotides agree with TRBD2. The CDR3 DNA reads TGTGCCAGTAGTATCGACTGGACTAGTTTTTTGGATGAGCAGTTCTTC. This gives the protein CASSIDWTSFLDEQFF.